This TCR beta chain was identified in a study of beta chain features in type 1 diabetes. Study-level results: Type 1 diabetes patients had VDJ junctions that carried fewer insertions and more deletions. For Type 1 diabetes patients, all four CD4+ subsets carried TCRB CDR3s that were moderately but significantly shorter.

Expressed TCRB transcripts were sequenced because the isolated RNA had all been reverse transcribed beforehand. Sequencing was performed with immunoSEQ multiplex PCR; in TCRdb, only in-frame clones are kept and a portion is missing. Among about 270,000 clones listed, around an eighth were seen once. The CDR3 is 14 amino acids. After removal of 9 bases from V and 2 bases from J, the junction contained 7 bases not matched to a gene. CDR1 is SGHAT and CDR2 is FQDESV in the germline V gene (reference sequence). About this clone: Its antigen remains unknown.

Sequenced sample: naive CD4+ T cells from blood. The J gene is TRBJ2-1, the V gene TRBV11-1, with 7 bases that match TRBD2. The sequence was obtained from a man aged 30 to 39 with type 1 diabetes. The CDR3 sequence: CASSRRETYNEQFF. In DNA, the CDR3 is TGTGCCAGTAGCCGGCGGGAGACCTACAATGAGCAGTTCTTC.